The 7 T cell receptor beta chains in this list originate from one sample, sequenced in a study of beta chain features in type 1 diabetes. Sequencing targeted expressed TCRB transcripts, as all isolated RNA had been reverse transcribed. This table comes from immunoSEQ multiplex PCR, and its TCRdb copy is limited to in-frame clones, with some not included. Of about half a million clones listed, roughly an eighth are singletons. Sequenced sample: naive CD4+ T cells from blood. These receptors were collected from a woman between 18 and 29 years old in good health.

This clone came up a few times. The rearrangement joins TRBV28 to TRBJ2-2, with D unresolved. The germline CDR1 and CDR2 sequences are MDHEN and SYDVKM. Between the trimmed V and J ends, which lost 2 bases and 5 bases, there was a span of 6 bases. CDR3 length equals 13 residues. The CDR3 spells CASSLVSTGELFF. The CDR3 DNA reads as TGTGCCAGCAGTTTAGTGTCAACCGGGGAGCTGTTTTTT.

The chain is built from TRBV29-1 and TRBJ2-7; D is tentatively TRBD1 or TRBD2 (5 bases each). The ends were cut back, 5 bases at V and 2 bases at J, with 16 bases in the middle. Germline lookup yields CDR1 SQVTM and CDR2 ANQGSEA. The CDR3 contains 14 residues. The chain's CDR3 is CSVREGRFTYEQYF. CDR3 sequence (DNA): TGCAGCGTTAGAGAGGGACGGTTTACCTACGAGCAGTACTTC.

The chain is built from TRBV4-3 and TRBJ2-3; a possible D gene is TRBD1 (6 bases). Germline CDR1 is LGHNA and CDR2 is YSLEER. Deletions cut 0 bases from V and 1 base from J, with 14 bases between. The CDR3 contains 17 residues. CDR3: CASSQDRSAGGTDTQYF. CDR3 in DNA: TGCGCCAGCAGCCAAGATAGGTCCGCAGGGGGCACAGATACGCAGTATTTT.

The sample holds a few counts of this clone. The CDR3 reads CASRNIKSRGQFF. CDR3 sequence (DNA): TGTGCCAGCAGGAACATAAAGAGCAGAGGGCAGTTCTTC. The genes are TRBV11-2 and TRBJ2-1; no definite D call. The CDR3 spans 13 residues. V was shortened by 6 bases and J by 12 bases, with 18 bases between the two germline ends. Germline assignment: CDR1 SGHAT and CDR2 FQNNGV.

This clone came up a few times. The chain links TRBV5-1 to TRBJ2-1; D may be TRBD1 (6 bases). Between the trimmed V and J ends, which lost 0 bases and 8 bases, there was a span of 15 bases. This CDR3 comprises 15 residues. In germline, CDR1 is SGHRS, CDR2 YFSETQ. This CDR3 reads CASSLGMTGVHEQFF. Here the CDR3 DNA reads TGCGCCAGCAGCTTGGGAATGACAGGTGTCCATGAGCAGTTCTTC.

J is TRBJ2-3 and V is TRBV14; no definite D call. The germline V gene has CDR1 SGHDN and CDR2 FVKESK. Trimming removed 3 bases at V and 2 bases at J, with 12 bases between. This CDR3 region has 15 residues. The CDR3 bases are TGTGCCAGCAGCCAGATAAGGGCATCCACAGATACGCAGTATTTT. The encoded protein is CASSQIRASTDTQYF.

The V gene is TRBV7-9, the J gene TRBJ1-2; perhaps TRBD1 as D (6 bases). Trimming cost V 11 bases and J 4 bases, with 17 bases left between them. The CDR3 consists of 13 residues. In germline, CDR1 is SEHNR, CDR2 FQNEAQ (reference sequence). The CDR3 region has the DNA TGTGCCGGGGAGACAGGATCCGCCTATGGCTACACCTTC. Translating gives CAGETGSAYGYTF.